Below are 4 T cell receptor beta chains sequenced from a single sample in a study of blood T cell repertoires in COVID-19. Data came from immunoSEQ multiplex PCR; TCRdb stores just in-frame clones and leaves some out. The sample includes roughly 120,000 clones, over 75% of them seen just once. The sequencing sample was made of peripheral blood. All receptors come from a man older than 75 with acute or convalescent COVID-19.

CDR3 amino acids: CASRSGTGNTGELFF. The CDR3, as DNA: TGTGCCAGTAGATCTGGGACAGGGAACACCGGGGAGCTGTTTTTT. This sequence joins TRBV19 and TRBJ2-2; 8 bases are shared with TRBD1. The junction had 4 bases not matched to a gene; V was cut back by 6 bases and J by 1 base. The CDR3 is 15 amino acids. Germline V lookup: CDR1 LNHDA, CDR2 SQIVND (reference sequence).

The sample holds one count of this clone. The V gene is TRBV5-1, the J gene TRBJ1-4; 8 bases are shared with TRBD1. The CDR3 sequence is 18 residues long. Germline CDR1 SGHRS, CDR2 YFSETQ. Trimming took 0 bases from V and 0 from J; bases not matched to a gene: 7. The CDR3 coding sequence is TGCGCCAGCAGCTTGGGCACAGGGGGGTTAGCAACTAATGAAAAACTGTTTTTT. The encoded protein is CASSLGTGGLATNEKLFF. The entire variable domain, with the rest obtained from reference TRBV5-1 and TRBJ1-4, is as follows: KAGVTQTPRYLIKTRGQQVTLSCSPISGHRSVSWYQQTPGQGLQFLFEYFSETQRNKGNFPGRFSGRQFSNSRSEMNVSTLELGDSALYLCASSLGTGGLATNEKLFFGSGTQLSVL.

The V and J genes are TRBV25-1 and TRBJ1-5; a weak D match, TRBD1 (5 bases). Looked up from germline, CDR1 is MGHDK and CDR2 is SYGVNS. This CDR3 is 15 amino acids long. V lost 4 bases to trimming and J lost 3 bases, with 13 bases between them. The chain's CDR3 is CASSALGGDNQPQHF. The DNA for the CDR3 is TGTGCCAGCAGTGCCCTGGGGGGTGACAATCAGCCCCAGCATTTT.

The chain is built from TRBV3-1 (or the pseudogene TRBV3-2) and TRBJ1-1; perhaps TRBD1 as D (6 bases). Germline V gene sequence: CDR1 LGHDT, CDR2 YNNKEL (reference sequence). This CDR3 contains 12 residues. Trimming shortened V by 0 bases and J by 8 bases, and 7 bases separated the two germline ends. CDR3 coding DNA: TGTGCCAGCAGCCAAGATACAGGGGAAGCTTTCTTT. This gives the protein CASSQDTGEAFF.